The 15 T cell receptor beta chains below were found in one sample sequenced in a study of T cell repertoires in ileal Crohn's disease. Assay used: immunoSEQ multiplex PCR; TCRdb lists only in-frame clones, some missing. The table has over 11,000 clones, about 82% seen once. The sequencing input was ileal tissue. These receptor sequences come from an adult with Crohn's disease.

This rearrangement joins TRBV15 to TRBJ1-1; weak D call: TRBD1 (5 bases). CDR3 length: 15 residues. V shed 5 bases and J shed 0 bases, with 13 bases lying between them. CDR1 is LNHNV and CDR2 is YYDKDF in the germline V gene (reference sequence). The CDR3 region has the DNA TGTGCCACCAGCTCTACCCGGGGGATGAACACTGAAGCTTTCTTT. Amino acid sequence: CATSSTRGMNTEAFF. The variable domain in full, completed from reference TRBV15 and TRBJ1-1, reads DAMVIQNPRYQVTQFGKPVTLSCSQTLNHNVMYWYQQKSSQAPKLLFHYYDKDFNNEADTPDNFQSRRPNTSFCFLDIRSPGLGDTAMYLCATSSTRGMNTEAFFGQGTRLTVV.

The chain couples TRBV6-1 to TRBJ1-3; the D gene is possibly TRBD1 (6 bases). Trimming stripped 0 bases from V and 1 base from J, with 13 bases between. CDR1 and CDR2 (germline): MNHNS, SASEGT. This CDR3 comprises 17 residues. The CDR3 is CASSEALGARSGNTIYF. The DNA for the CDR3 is TGTGCCAGCAGTGAAGCGTTGGGGGCAAGATCTGGAAACACCATATATTTT.

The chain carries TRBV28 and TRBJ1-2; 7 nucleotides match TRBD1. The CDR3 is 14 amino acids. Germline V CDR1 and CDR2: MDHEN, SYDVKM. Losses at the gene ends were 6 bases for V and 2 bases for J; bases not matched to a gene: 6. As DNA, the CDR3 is TGTGCCAGCAGCCTACCACAGGGGAACTATGGCTACACCTTC. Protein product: CASSLPQGNYGYTF.

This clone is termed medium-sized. The CDR3 bases are TGTGCCAGCAGCTTGGCCGATTCAGGGCCGCCGTACTTC. It encodes CASSLADSGPPYF. This chain uses TRBV5-4 with TRBJ2-7; possible D gene TRBD1, 5 bases. CDR1 and CDR2 (germline): SGHNT, YYREEE (reference sequence). Trimming removed 0 bases at V and 12 bases at J, with 16 bases between. This CDR3 is 13 amino acids long.

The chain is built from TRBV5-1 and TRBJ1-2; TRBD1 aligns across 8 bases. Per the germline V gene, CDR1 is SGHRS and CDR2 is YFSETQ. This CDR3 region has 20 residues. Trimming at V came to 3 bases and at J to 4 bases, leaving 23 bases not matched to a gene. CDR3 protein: CASSWVRGTGAWGSPYGYTF. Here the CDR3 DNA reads TGCGCCAGCAGCTGGGTTCGAGGGACAGGCGCTTGGGGGTCGCCCTATGGCTACACCTTC.

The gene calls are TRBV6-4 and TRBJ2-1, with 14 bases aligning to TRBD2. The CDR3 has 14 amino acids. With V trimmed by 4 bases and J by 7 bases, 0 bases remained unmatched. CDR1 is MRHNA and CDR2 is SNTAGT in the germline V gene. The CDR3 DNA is TGTGCCAGCAGTGGGACTAGCGGGGGGAATGAGCAGTTCTTC. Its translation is CASSGTSGGNEQFF.

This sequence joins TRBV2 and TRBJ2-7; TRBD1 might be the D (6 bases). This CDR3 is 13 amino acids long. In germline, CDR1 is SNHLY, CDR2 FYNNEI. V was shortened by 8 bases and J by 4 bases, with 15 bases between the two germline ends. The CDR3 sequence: CASGLNREYEQYF. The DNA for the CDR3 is TGTGCCAGCGGACTCAACAGGGAATACGAGCAGTACTTC.

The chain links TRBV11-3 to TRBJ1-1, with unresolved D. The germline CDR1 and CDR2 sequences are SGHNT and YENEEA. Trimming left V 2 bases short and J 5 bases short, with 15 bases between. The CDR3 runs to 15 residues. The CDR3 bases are TGTGCCAGCAGCTTACGGGGTCGGGGTCCAACTGAAGCTTTCTTT. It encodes CASSLRGRGPTEAFF.

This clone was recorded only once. CDR3 DNA sequence: TGTGCCAGCAGCTTAGGGACAGAGGGAACCAAAAACATTCAGTACTTC. Protein product: CASSLGTEGTKNIQYF. The rearrangement links TRBV7-6 to TRBJ2-4; TRBD1 is a possible D gene (6 bases). Trimming took off 1 base at V and 2 bases at J, with 12 bases between the two ends. Per germline, CDR1 SGHVS and CDR2 FNYEAQ. This CDR3 spans 16 amino acids.

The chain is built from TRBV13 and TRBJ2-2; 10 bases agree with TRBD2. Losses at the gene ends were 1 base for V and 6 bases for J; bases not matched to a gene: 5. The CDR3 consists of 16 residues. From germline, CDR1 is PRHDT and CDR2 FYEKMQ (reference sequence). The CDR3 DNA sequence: TGTGCCAGCAGCTTAGTCGGTCTAGCGGGAGCCGGGGAGCTGTTTTTT. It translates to CASSLVGLAGAGELFF.

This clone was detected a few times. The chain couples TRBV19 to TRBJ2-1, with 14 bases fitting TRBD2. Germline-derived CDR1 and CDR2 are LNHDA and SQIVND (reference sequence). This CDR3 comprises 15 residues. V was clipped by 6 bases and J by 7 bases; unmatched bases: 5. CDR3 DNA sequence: TGTGCCAGTAGAACCGGGACTAGCGGGAGTAATGAGCAGTTCTTC. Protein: CASRTGTSGSNEQFF.

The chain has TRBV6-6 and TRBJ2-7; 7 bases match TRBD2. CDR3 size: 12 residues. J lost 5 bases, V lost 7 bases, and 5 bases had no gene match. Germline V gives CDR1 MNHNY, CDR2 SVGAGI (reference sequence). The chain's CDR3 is CASKSAGDEQYF. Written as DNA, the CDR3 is TGTGCCAGCAAGTCGGCGGGAGACGAGCAGTACTTC.

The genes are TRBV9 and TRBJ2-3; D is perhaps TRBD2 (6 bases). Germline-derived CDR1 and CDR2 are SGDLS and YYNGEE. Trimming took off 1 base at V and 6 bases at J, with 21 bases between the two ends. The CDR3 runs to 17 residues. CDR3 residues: CASSVTPASARGDTQYF. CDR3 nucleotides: TGTGCCAGCAGCGTAACGCCGGCTAGCGCCCGGGGGGATACGCAGTATTTT.

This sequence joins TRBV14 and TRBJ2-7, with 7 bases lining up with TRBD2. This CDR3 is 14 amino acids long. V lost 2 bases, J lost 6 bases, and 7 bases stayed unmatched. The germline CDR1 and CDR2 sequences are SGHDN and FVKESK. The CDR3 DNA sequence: TGTGCCAGCAGCCAAATGACTAGCAGTATCGAGCAGTACTTC. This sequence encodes CASSQMTSSIEQYF.

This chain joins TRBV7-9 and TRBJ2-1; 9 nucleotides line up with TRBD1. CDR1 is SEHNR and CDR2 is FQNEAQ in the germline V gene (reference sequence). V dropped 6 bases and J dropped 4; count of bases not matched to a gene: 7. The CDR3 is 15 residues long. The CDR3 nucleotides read TGTGCCAGCAGTCCCACAGGGGGCGTTTACAATGAGCAGTTCTTC. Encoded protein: CASSPTGGVYNEQFF.